This TCR beta chain was obtained from a study of blood T cells in healthy people across ages. About the study: T cells yielded about one barcoded beta molecule per two cells through template switching. General observations from the study: With age, beta diversity per million T cells declined roughly linearly, significantly by roughly 40. Strong correlation linked observed beta diversity and percent naive T cells.

A sample-barcoded 5' primer and a J-beta primer mix were used in a second PCR of about 7 to 12 cycles. The authors tagged each cDNA molecule using a template-switch adaptor with 12 random nucleotides. TCRdb ran MiXCR on the 5' RACE reads and lists one entry per CDR3 protein. The repertoire holds about 1.8 million distinct CDR3 sequences, with around half as singletons. CDR1 is MNHNY and CDR2 is SVGAGI in the germline V gene (reference sequence). CDR3 length: 11 amino acids. About this clonotype itself: The antigen remains unidentified. One end of the junction is discordant with germline, which a read error may explain.

This chain uses TRBV6-6 with TRBJ2-5, with D possibly TRBD1 on 5 matching bases. Material: blood. This TCR came from a woman aged 40 to 50 in good health. The CDR3 nucleotides are TGTGCCGGCAGGGCTCAAGAGACCCAGTACTTC. It yields the protein CAGRAQETQYF.